Each of the 12 T cell receptor beta chains below was sequenced from the same sample in a study of blood T cells in healthy people across ages. A sample-barcoded 5' primer and a J-beta primer mix were used in a second PCR of roughly 6 to 12 cycles. TCRdb processed the 5' RACE reads anew with MiXCR; each CDR3 protein has one entry. Of approximately 800,000 distinct CDR3 sequences in the sample, around 24% were seen once. The sample was also reused in another study, on T cells of mothers and their children.

Material for sequencing was blood. Source of these receptors: a boy aged 5 to 17 in good health.

This clonotype was recorded a few times. The chain recombines TRBV14 with TRBJ2-7, with 7 bases aligning to TRBD1. Germline V CDR1 and CDR2: SGHDN, FVKESK. This CDR3 comprises 16 residues. J was trimmed by 3 bases and V by 4 bases; bases with no gene match: 12. CDR3 DNA sequence: TGTGCCAGCAGCCCAAGGGACAGCTTCGGTAACTACGAGCAGTACTTC. Residues: CASSPRDSFGNYEQYF.

This clonotype was found a few times. The chain has TRBV2 and TRBJ1-2; D gene ambiguous. This CDR3 is built from 12 residues. Germline CDR1 is SNHLY and CDR2 is FYNNEI. V lost 4 bases, J lost 8 bases, and 11 bases lay in between. The CDR3 bases are TGTGCCAGCAGTGCCCGCTTCGGGGGCTACACCTTC. Residues: CASSARFGGYTF.

This chain connects TRBV6-5 to TRBJ1-2; D gene unclear. The V and J ends lost 2 bases and 7 bases respectively, with 23 bases between them. The CDR3 spans 17 residues. Germline V gives CDR1 MNHEY, CDR2 SVGAGI. The CDR3, as DNA: TGTGCCAGCAGTTACGGTTACCGGGATATCCCCACCTCTGGCTACACCTTC. Its translation: CASSYGYRDIPTSGYTF.

The J gene is TRBJ1-1, the V gene TRBV12-3 or TRBV12-4, with a weak D call TRBD1 (6 bases). With 6 bases removed from V and 1 base from J, the gap between germline ends came to 18 bases. CDR3 length: 16 residues. The CDR3 protein is CASSLTGTAPNTEAFF. DNA of the CDR3: TGTGCCAGCAGCCTAACAGGGACGGCCCCGAACACTGAAGCTTTCTTT.

This CDR3 is CAISESPGLTDTQYF. The CDR3 nucleotides are TGTGCCATCAGTGAGTCCCCAGGGCTCACAGATACGCAGTATTTT. This chain connects TRBV10-3 to TRBJ2-3, with a possible D match to TRBD1 (5 bases). Germline CDR1 and CDR2: ENHRY and SYGVKD. The V and J ends lost 0 bases and 2 bases respectively, with 9 bases between them. This CDR3 region has 15 residues.

The CDR3 coding sequence is TGTGCCAGCAGCTTATCAGGGCGAAACAATCAGCCCCAGCATTTT. This encodes CASSLSGRNNQPQHF. This chain uses TRBV7-2 with TRBJ1-5; D may be TRBD1 (5 bases). The V and J ends lost 2 bases and 3 bases respectively, with 11 bases between them. Germline CDR1 SGHTA, CDR2 FQGNSA. CDR3 length: 15 residues.

This chain uses TRBV4-1 with TRBJ2-1; TRBD2 aligns across 11 bases. V was clipped by 4 bases and J by 7 bases; unmatched bases: 9. This CDR3 spans 16 amino acids. Germline assignment: CDR1 MGHRA and CDR2 YSYEKL. The DNA for the CDR3 is TGCGCCAGCAGCCTCCTAGCGGGGGGCTGGAGGAATGAGCAGTTCTTC. Encoded protein: CASSLLAGGWRNEQFF.

This clonotype turned up a few times. This rearrangement joins TRBV6-6 to TRBJ2-2; weak D call: TRBD2 (5 bases). Germline-derived CDR1 and CDR2 are MNHNY and SVGAGI (reference sequence). Trimming cost V 4 bases and J 2 bases, with 8 bases left between them. The CDR3 length is 14 residues. The CDR3 loop reads CASSFRDNTGELFF. CDR3 DNA: TGTGCCAGCAGTTTCCGGGATAACACCGGGGAGCTGTTTTTT.

There are a few counts of this clonotype. This sequence joins TRBV20-1 and TRBJ1-5; D gene unclear. The CDR3 length is 13 residues. The V end lost 0 bases, the J end lost 1 base, and 4 bases lay between the germline ends. The V gene's germline CDR1 is DFQATT and CDR2 SNEGSKA (reference sequence). CDR3 region: CSARDGSNQPQHF. DNA of the CDR3: TGCAGTGCTAGAGATGGGAGCAATCAGCCCCAGCATTTT.

The chain has TRBV20-1 and TRBJ2-3, with D perhaps matching TRBD1 (5 bases). The CDR3 contains 15 residues. From germline, CDR1 is DFQATT and CDR2 SNEGSKA (reference sequence). Trimming removed 4 bases from V and 2 bases from J, with 16 bases in between. CDR3 DNA: TGCAGTGCTACTCACGAGATCAGGGCCACAGATACGCAGTATTTT. It encodes CSATHEIRATDTQYF.

The chain links TRBV10-1 to TRBJ1-5; D ambiguous. CDR3 length: 13 amino acids. Germline assignment: CDR1 WNHNN and CDR2 SYGVQD (reference sequence). V was shortened by 4 bases and J by 8 bases, with 12 bases between the two germline ends. The CDR3 nucleotides read TGCGCCAGCAGTGCTGAGAATGGGAAGCCCCAGCATTTT. Translated, it gives CASSAENGKPQHF.

This clonotype has just a few counts. This chain connects TRBV29-1 to TRBJ1-2, with 7 bases lining up with TRBD1. CDR3 length: 13 residues. J gave up 0 bases and V 6 bases, and 4 bases lay outside the gene matches. CDR1 is SQVTM, CDR2 ANQGSEA, per germline. DNA of the CDR3: TGCAGCGTGTACAGGGGAGCTAACTATGGCTACACCTTC. Protein: CSVYRGANYGYTF.